One and the same sample provided the 13 T cell receptor beta chains below, sequenced in a study of radiotherapy plus CTLA-4 blockade in lung cancer. Libraries were prepared by immunoSEQ multiplex PCR; TCRdb keeps only in-frame clonotypes and omits some of them. The table includes about 110,000 clones, under 90% detected once. The material sequenced was peripheral blood, taken from a patient treated with radiotherapy plus ipilimumab. Receptors were obtained from a human donor with non-small cell lung cancer that progressed on radiotherapy plus ipilimumab. Some clones in this sample may be carry-over from other donors' samples.

V gene TRBV18 combines with J gene TRBJ2-7; D ambiguous. The CDR3 runs 17 residues. Trimming removed 0 bases from V and 2 bases from J, with 17 bases in between. Germline V gene data show CDR1 as KGHSH and CDR2 as LQKENI. Here the CDR3 reads CASSPPAAALRTYEQYF. Here the CDR3 DNA reads TGTGCCAGCTCACCACCAGCAGCAGCCCTAAGAACCTACGAGCAGTACTTC. Based on the CDR3 plus reference TRBV18 and TRBJ2-7, the full variable domain is NAGVMQNPRHLVRRRGQEARLRCSPMKGHSHVYWYRQLPEEGLKFMVYLQKENIIDESGMPKERFSAEFPKEGPSILRIQQVVRGDSAAYFCASSPPAAALRTYEQYFGPGTRLTVT.

This clone has a single count. The chain carries TRBV28 and TRBJ2-7, with D possibly TRBD1 on 6 matching bases. CDR1 MDHEN and CDR2 SYDVKM come from the germline V gene. V dropped 6 bases and J dropped 2 bases, with 14 bases sitting between them. The CDR3 loop spans 14 amino acids. The CDR3 region has the DNA TGTGCCAGCAGCCGTCCCGGACAGACCTACGAGCAGTACTTC. Translating it yields CASSRPGQTYEQYF.

This clone occurred once. The chain carries TRBV7-2 and TRBJ2-7; 7 bases map to TRBD1. V gave up 4 bases and J gave up 1 base; unmatched junction bases: 7. Germline CDR1 SGHTA, CDR2 FQGNSA. The CDR3 length is 15 residues. This CDR3 is CASSSGGASSYEQYF. CDR3 DNA: TGTGCCAGCAGCTCAGGGGGTGCTTCTTCCTACGAGCAGTACTTC.

V gene TRBV28 combines with J gene TRBJ1-2; D unclear. V shed 4 bases and J shed 1 base, with 10 bases lying between them. This CDR3 is 14 amino acids long. The germline V gene has CDR1 MDHEN and CDR2 SYDVKM. CDR3 amino acids: CASSSQELNYGYTF. CDR3 bases: TGTGCCAGCAGTTCCCAGGAACTTAACTATGGCTACACCTTC.

This rearrangement joins TRBV7-2 to TRBJ1-1; D remains unclear. V was trimmed by 1 base and J by 1 base, leaving 7 bases between them. The germline V gene has CDR1 SGHTA and CDR2 FQGNSA. The CDR3 totals 14 residues. The CDR3 DNA reads as TGTGCCAGCAGCTTAGTGGCTGGGAACACTGAAGCTTTCTTT. It specifies CASSLVAGNTEAFF.

This clone appeared once. V gene TRBV18 combines with J gene TRBJ1-2; a weak D match, TRBD1 (5 bases). V lost 3 bases to trimming and J lost 8 bases, with 10 bases between them. The CDR3 contains 12 residues. Germline CDR1 and CDR2: KGHSH and LQKENI. CDR3 sequence: CASSPGANGYTF. In nucleotides, the CDR3 is TGTGCCAGCTCACCCGGGGCAAACGGCTACACCTTC.

The rearrangement uses TRBV2 and TRBJ2-1; D is unresolved. V was pared by 4 bases and J by 0 bases, with 10 bases between. The CDR3 is 15 residues long. Per the germline V gene, CDR1 is SNHLY and CDR2 is FYNNEI. Here the CDR3 reads CASSAQPGSYNEQFF. The CDR3 DNA reads TGTGCCAGCAGTGCGCAACCCGGCTCCTACAATGAGCAGTTCTTC.

This chain uses TRBV9 with TRBJ1-6, with 10 positions matching TRBD1. The V gene's germline CDR1 is SGDLS and CDR2 YYNGEE. This CDR3 contains 14 residues. Germline trimming cut 5 bases from V and 10 bases from J; bases unmatched to any gene: 6. CDR3 loop: CASSPTGGLSPLHF. The CDR3 coding sequence is TGTGCCAGCAGTCCGACAGGGGGCTTATCACCCCTCCACTTT.

V gene TRBV27 combines with J gene TRBJ2-5; a possible D gene is TRBD2 (7 bases). Germline loops: CDR1 MNHEY, CDR2 SMNVEV (reference sequence). The CDR3 is made up of 13 amino acids. The V end lost 6 bases, the J end lost 5 bases, and 13 bases lay between the germline ends. DNA for the CDR3: TGTGCCAGCAGCCGGGGGGCCTTGGAGACCCAGTACTTC. Translating gives CASSRGALETQYF.

The chain has TRBV4-2 and TRBJ2-7; either TRBD1 or TRBD2 may fit D (6 bases each). The CDR3 extends over 15 amino acids. Trimming shortened V by 6 bases and J by 3 bases, and 18 bases separated the two germline ends. In germline, CDR1 is LGHNA, CDR2 YNFKEQ. In nucleotides, the CDR3 is TGTGCCAGCAGTCCTAACCGGGGGCAGGTCTACGAGCAGTACTTC. Translating it yields CASSPNRGQVYEQYF.

Points on this clone: One end of the junction does not line up with germline, which may come from a read error. The rearrangement joins TRBV2 to TRBJ1-5, with D possibly matching TRBD1 (5 bases). CDR3 size: 15 residues. CDR1 and CDR2 (germline): SNHLY, FYNNEI. The DNA for the CDR3 is TGTGCCGGCAGTGAAAGGCGAGGGGTTGAAAAGCCCCAGCATTTT. It translates to CAGSERRGVEKPQHF.

CDR3 region: CASSLQVSNSPLHF. In DNA, the CDR3 is TGTGCCAGCAGCCTACAGGTTTCTAATTCACCCCTCCACTTT. The chain links TRBV14 to TRBJ1-6; D perhaps matches TRBD1 (5 bases). The CDR3 length is 14 residues. V was trimmed by 4 bases and J by 6 bases, leaving 10 bases between them. Germline-derived CDR1 and CDR2 are SGHDN and FVKESK. Full variable domain (missing parts from reference TRBV14 and TRBJ1-6): EAGVTQFPSHSVIEKGQTVTLRCDPISGHDNLYWYRRVMGKEIKFLLHFVKESKQDESGMPNNRFLAERTGGTYSTLKVQPAELEDSGVYFCASSLQVSNSPLHFGNGTRLTVT.

The gene calls are TRBV6-1 and TRBJ1-4; no clear D gene. CDR1 is MNHNS, CDR2 SASEGT, per germline. V was trimmed by 3 bases and J by 4 bases, leaving 9 bases between them. CDR3 length equals 14 residues. The CDR3 reads CASSEDGVNEKLFF. CDR3 nucleotides: TGTGCCAGCAGTGAGGACGGAGTTAATGAAAAACTGTTTTTT.